The subject of this entry is one T cell receptor beta chain. As yet, its antigen is unknown. The data derive from a study of cytomegalovirus exposure and HLA in healthy donors. At the level of the study: Counted in an early data release were approximately 85 million unique TCRs from HLA-typed donors. Study results and limitations: Earlier analysis found most TCR beta V segments productive about 87% or about 30% of the time.

PCR amplification relied on 60 Vbeta primers (plus 13 Jbeta primers). Original processing notes: As a later analysis found, there were tens of millions of unique TCR beta chains, of which roughly 11 million were shared. Clones were read by immunoSEQ multiplex PCR, and TCRdb kept only the in-frame ones, dropping some. Clone size and the V and J calls come from that table; the DNA yielded D and trimming. This sample has roughly 100,000 clones; 60% to 80% occur once, and the top ten carry roughly 8.9%. The length of the CDR3 is 16 residues. Per germline, CDR1 SGHNT and CDR2 YYREEE (reference sequence). Trimming at V came to 4 bases and at J to 6 bases, leaving 13 bases not matched to a gene.

Specimen: PBMCs. This receptor was identified in a male donor in good health and CMV-seropositive. The chain uses TRBV5-4 and TRBJ1-2, with 9 bases fitting TRBD1. DNA for the CDR3: TGTGCCAGCAGCACCGGGACAGGGTTGTTTTTGGATGGCTACACCTTC. This encodes CASSTGTGLFLDGYTF.